This T cell receptor (beta chain) was retrieved from a study of metastatic and nonmetastatic thyroid tumors. Study as a whole: Malignant and benign thyroid patients had repertoires compared in peripheral blood and tumor or nodule tissue. General study points: Versus benign nodules, malignant thyroid tumors reportedly had significantly higher TCR beta diversity, in blood and tumor.

This clone is medium-sized. Antigen specificity is unknown. At the DNA level, this CDR3 is encoded by other sequences in the same sample as well. The V end was cut by 5 bases, the J end by 9 bases, with 14 bases between. This CDR3 has 13 residues. CDR1 and CDR2 from the germline V gene are LNHDA and SQIVND (reference sequence). Per the authors' pipeline: The study took CDR3 differences across clinicopathological groups and made a distant-metastasis classifier for papillary thyroid cancer from them. Via MiXCR, TCRdb re-called the PCR reads. What appears here as the V and J calls and clone size reflects TCRdb's work, not the paper's. The data show tens of thousands of clones, over 20% seen once. Thyroid surgery had not been preceded by any treatment in any patient.

The sequenced sample consisted of blood. The V gene is TRBV19, the J gene TRBJ1-5; D not certain. The sequence came from a female donor with papillary thyroid cancer or a benign thyroid nodule (not recorded which). Some clones in this sample may be carry-over from other donors' samples. The chain's CDR3 is CASSSPGAPPQHF. Here the CDR3 DNA reads TGTGCCAGTAGTTCTCCTGGCGCACCGCCCCAGCATTTT.